This TCR beta chain was observed in a study of blood T cell repertoires in COVID-19. In the study overall: Samples came from the United States, Italy and Spain, spanning acute and convalescent COVID-19.

Germline V gives CDR1 MNHEY, CDR2 SVGEGT. J gave up 6 bases and V 2 bases, and 12 bases lay outside the gene matches. The CDR3 runs to 16 residues. Produced via immunoSEQ multiplex PCR; TCRdb's table is partial and in-frame only. The sample holds 67,000 or so clones, roughly four fifths seen once. This clone has only one observation. The chain is built from TRBV6-2 or TRBV6-3 and TRBJ1-2; 7 nucleotides match TRBD1. This TCR was sampled from a man aged 70-80 years with acute or convalescent COVID-19. Specimen: peripheral blood. The CDR3 loop is CASSYQTGKKLNGYTF. The CDR3 region has the DNA TGTGCCAGCAGTTACCAGACAGGGAAAAAACTGAATGGCTACACCTTC.